This paragraph covers one TCR beta chain sequence. Its antigen specificity is not known. Within one base of it there is no much larger clone, and no base qualities were kept. The time point tag for this specimen amounts to: persistent/refractory GD, antithyroid drugs over 5 years with positive TRAb. For both TCR sequencing and RNA sequencing, RNA was extracted from PBMCs in TRIzol. The diagnosis of Graves' disease was made according to American Thyroid Association guidelines. Patients for the study were recruited at an endocrinology department in Xi'an, China. Each patient gave 8.5 to 9.5 milliliters of peripheral blood, collected in an EDTA anticoagulant tube. Ficoll Paque Plus density gradient separation was used to isolate PBMCs, and no further T cell sorting was done. An Agilent 2100 Bioanalyzer and agarose gel were used to assess RNA quality, and a NanoDrop 2000 was used to measure RNA concentration.

CDR1 and CDR2 were assigned from the germline V gene as SGHTA and FQGNSA. Measured from the cysteine to the phenylalanine, the CDR3 is 13 residues long. The kept DNA is CDR3 alone, 39 bases in frame from the first base. The junction shows trimming of 5 bases on V and 9 bases on J, plus 14 bases between the germline ends. The library relied on multiplex PCR. The reads were generated on an Illumina HiSeq 4000. CDR3 regions were amplified by Arm-PCR with iRepertoire HTBI primers to construct TCR beta libraries. Gel purification was performed on PCR products prior to sequencing. Processing in the source paper ran as follows. Gene usage analysis of CDR3 amino acid clonotypes used the 62 TRBV and more than 13 TRBJ segments found across samples. COPE and FqMerger were used to merge the filtered high-quality paired reads into contigs. BLAST was used to align contigs to IMGT TRBV, TRBD and TRBJ reference genes, with CDR3 defined following IMGT. Any clonotype with a frequency above 0.1% was counted as a highly expanded clone. Shannon entropy was used to measure repertoire diversity, and the Gini coefficient was used to measure V-J evenness. A clonotype found in more than one individual was treated as public. TCRdb trimmed public reads at Q25 via fastp, called clones via MiXCR and kept in-frame beta chains. Entries are consolidated by CDR3 protein sequence, retaining the most common genes and DNA. TCRdb, not the authors, supplied the V and J calls. A total of 400,000 to 450,000 distinct CDR3 sequences appear in this sample, roughly a quarter of them only once. The ten largest clones represent over 25% of the sample.

This entry belongs to a study of regulatory T cells in long-lasting Graves disease (dated by TCRdb to the early 2020s). For context, the study as a whole: Persistent Graves' disease was defined as persistently positive TSH receptor autoantibodies together with antithyroid drug treatment for over 5 years. Patients with persistent Graves' disease were compared with patients with newly diagnosed Graves' disease using TCR sequencing and RNA sequencing of peripheral blood. The study was registered as a clinical trial and conducted in China. A total of some 33 samples were covered by TCR sequencing, comprising around 13 persistent and around 20 newly diagnosed Graves' disease patients. Persistent Graves' disease patients in the clinical cohort had taken antithyroid drugs for about 10.3 years on average.

The paper's findings and limits, for the study overall: Lower TCR Shannon entropy and fewer highly expanded clones were observed in persistent Graves' disease patients than in newly diagnosed patients, which suggested clonal expansion. Peripheral blood alone was examined, since thyroid tissue, which constituted the primary lesion, could not be accessed. TRBV28, TRBJ1-2 and TRBJ2-5 were preferentially used in persistent disease, while TRBV20-1 and TRBJ2-1 were favored in newly diagnosed disease. The authors acknowledged the small sample size as a limitation that may reduce accuracy. Patients with persistent disease shared more public clonotypes (approximately 2,500) than newly diagnosed patients did (966). Only the TCR beta chain was sequenced and analyzed.

This clonotype was obtained from a female donor with Graves disease. This material consisted of peripheral blood mononuclear cells (PBMCs), taken when the disease was refractory, from a patient treated with antithyroid drugs. The sequence links TRBV7-2 to TRBJ2-1, with no confidently assigned D gene. The DNA sequence is as follows: TGTGCCAGCAGCCCAGCTCGGTCTAGTGAGCAGTTCTTC. Its amino acids are CASSPARSSEQFF.